This T cell receptor beta chain derives from a study of shared clonotypes between healthy human individuals. Deep-level running was used for the assay. Genomic DNA belonging to each subset was distributed in equal measure over several immunoSEQ plates. Profiled with immunoSEQ multiplex PCR; TCRdb holds only in-frame clones, not every one. In the table there are about 480,000 clones, over 60% of which are singletons. V dropped 7 bases and J dropped 2; count of bases not matched to a gene: 2. Germline lookup yields CDR1 MDHEN and CDR2 SYDVKM. The CDR3 is 12 amino acids. The table lists this clone with a few counts.

The sample comprised PBMCs. This rearrangement joins TRBV28 to TRBJ2-7; 7 bases map to TRBD2. The sequence was obtained from a woman aged 40 to 50 in good health. Some clones in this sample may be carry-over from other donors' samples. The CDR3 DNA reads as TGTGCCAGCAACGGACTAGCCTACGAGCAGTACTTC. Translation gives CASNGLAYEQYF.